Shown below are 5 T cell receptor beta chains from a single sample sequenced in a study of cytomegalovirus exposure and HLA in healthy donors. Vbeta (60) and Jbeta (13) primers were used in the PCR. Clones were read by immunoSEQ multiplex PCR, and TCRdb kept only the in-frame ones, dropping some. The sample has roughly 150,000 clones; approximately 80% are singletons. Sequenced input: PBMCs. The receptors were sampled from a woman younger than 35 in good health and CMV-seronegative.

The CDR3: CASSLGDIVSPLHF. CDR3 nucleotides: TGTGCCAGCAGCTTAGGGGACATAGTTTCACCCCTCCACTTT. The rearrangement links TRBV7-8 to TRBJ1-6, with D tentatively TRBD1 (6 bases). Germline values: CDR1 SGHVS, CDR2 FQNEAQ. This CDR3 comprises 14 residues. V was shortened by 1 base and J by 9 bases, with 10 bases between the two germline ends.

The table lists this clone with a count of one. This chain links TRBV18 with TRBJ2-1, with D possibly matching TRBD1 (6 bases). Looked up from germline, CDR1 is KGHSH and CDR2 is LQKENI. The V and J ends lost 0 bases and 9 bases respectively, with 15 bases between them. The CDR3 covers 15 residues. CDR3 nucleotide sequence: TGTGCCAGCTCACCACCGGCCGGACAGACCTCTGAGCAGTTCTTC. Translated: CASSPPAGQTSEQFF.

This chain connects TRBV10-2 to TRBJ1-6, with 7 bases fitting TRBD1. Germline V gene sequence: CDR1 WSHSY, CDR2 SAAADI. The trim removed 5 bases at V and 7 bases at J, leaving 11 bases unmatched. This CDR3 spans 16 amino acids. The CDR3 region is CASSRDSTNKNSPLHF. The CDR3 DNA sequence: TGCGCCAGCAGTAGGGACAGCACCAACAAAAATTCACCCCTCCACTTT.

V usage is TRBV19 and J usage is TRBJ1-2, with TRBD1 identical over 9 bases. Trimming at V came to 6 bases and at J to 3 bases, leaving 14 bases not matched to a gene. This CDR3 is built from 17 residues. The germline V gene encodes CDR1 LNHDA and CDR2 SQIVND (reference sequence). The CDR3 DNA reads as TGTGCCAGTAGCGGGACAGGGAGACGGGAGGGCGACTATGGCTACACCTTC. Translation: CASSGTGRREGDYGYTF.

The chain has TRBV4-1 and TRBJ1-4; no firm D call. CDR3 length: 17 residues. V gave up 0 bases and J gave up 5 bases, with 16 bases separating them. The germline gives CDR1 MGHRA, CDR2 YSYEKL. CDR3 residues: CASSQEQLAKKNEKLFF. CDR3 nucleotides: TGCGCCAGCAGCCAAGAACAGCTAGCGAAGAAGAATGAAAAACTGTTTTTT.